A selection of T cell receptor beta chains follows, all from one sample in a study of control samples from healthy donors and cancer patients. This table comes from immunoSEQ multiplex PCR, and its TCRdb copy is limited to in-frame clones, with some not included. The table lists 60,000 to 70,000 clones, approximately 85% of them singletons. The sequenced sample consisted of blood. The receptors originated from a man between 35 and 55 years old in good health. Each CDR3 is given with its conserved first and last residue. D genes are given only for firm matches. Clone size is not always given. Where it is, it says once, few, many or a class for expanded clones.

.	few	TRBV6-5	TRBJ2-3	11	TGTGCCAGCACCAACACAGATACGCAGTATTTT	CASTNTDTQYF
.	.	TRBV5-5	TRBJ1-1	16	TGTGCCAGCAGCCTCACCCGGGGCGGTCGGGTAACTGAAGCTTTCTTT	CASSLTRGGRVTEAFF
.	.	TRBV19	TRBJ1-1	13	TGTGCCAGTAGTATTCAGGGCAGCACTGAAGCTTTCTTT	CASSIQGSTEAFF
.	.	TRBV12-3/TRBV12-4	TRBJ1-1	12	TGTGCCAGCAGTTTAGCGAGTACTGAAGCTTTCTTT	CASSLASTEAFF
.	.	TRBV5-4	TRBJ2-5	13	TGTGCCAGCAGCGGCGGCCTGAGGGAGACCCAGTACTTC	CASSGGLRETQYF
TRBD1	once	TRBV10-3	TRBJ2-7	18	TGTGCCATCAGTGAGTCGTGGGGACAGGGGAGGGGCTCCTACGAGCAGTACTTC	CAISESWGQGRGSYEQYF
.	.	TRBV5-5	TRBJ2-1	13	TGTGCCAGCAGCTTGGAGGGTTTTAATGAGCAGTTCTTC	CASSLEGFNEQFF
.	.	TRBV29-1	TRBJ2-1	16	TGCAGCGTTGAAGATAGGTCAGAGAGCTCCTACAATGAGCAGTTCTTC	CSVEDRSESSYNEQFF
TRBD1	.	TRBV11-3	TRBJ1-1	15	TGTGCCAGCAGCGCCGGGCACAGGGGCGCTGAACAAGCTTTCTTT	CASSAGHRGAEQAFF
.	.	TRBV29-1	TRBJ1-6	13	TGCAGCGTTGCTCGGGACGGTGATTCACCCCTCCACTTT	CSVARDGDSPLHF
.	.	TRBV28	TRBJ1-2	14	TGTGCCAGCAGTTTACCTTTCCCACCCTATGGCTACACCTTC	CASSLPFPPYGYTF
.	.	TRBV27	TRBJ1-3	15	TGTGCCAGCAGTTTAAGTCAACCAGCTGGAAACACCATATATTTT	CASSLSQPAGNTIYF
.	.	TRBV11-2	TRBJ1-1	13	TGTGCCAGCAGCCCCGCGGGAAGGCCTGAAGCTTTCTTT	CASSPAGRPEAFF
TRBD1	.	TRBV7-8	TRBJ2-5	17	TGTGCCAGCAGCCGAGACCGGGACAGGGAAAACCAAGAGACCCAGTACTTC	CASSRDRDRENQETQYF
TRBD2	once	TRBV6-4	TRBJ2-7	13	TGTGCCAGCAGTGAGCTAGCGGGTAACGAGCAGTACTTC	CASSELAGNEQYF
TRBD1	.	TRBV7-2	TRBJ2-7	15	TGTGCCAGCAGCTTAGGGTGGACAGGGAGCTGGGAGCAGTACTTC	CASSLGWTGSWEQYF
.	.	TRBV27	TRBJ2-3	15	TGTGCCAGCAGTTTATCGATCCAGGCCACAGATACGCAGTATTTT	CASSLSIQATDTQYF
.	.	TRBV5-6	TRBJ1-4	14	TGTGCCAGCAGCTTTCGGGGACTCGGGGAAAAACTGTTTTTT	CASSFRGLGEKLFF
.	.	TRBV19	TRBJ2-1	13	TGTGCCAGTACCAATCGGCTCATCGATGAGCAGTTCTTC	CASTNRLIDEQFF
TRBD1	.	TRBV28	TRBJ1-4	16	TGTGCCAGCAGTCCGAACCCCGGGACAGGGCTAGAAAAACTGTTTTTT	CASSPNPGTGLEKLFF
TRBD1	.	TRBV12-5	TRBJ1-1	18	TGTGCTAGTGGCCCGTCGTGGCCGGGACAGGACGAAGGTACTGAAGCTTTCTTT	CASGPSWPGQDEGTEAFF
TRBD1	.	TRBV7-8	TRBJ1-2	14	TGTGCCAGCAGCCCAAGACAGGGGGCCTATGGCTACACCTTC	CASSPRQGAYGYTF
TRBD1	.	TRBV7-2	TRBJ1-3	15	TGTGCCAGCAGCTTAGGCAGGGGGTCTGGAAACACCATATATTTT	CASSLGRGSGNTIYF
.	few	TRBV7-9	TRBJ1-1	12	TGTGCCAGCAGTTTTGATACAGGGATAACTTTCTTT	CASSFDTGITFF
.	.	TRBV4-3	TRBJ1-2	16	TGCGCCAGCAGCCAAGATGGGTCGGGGACTCGTGCTGGCTACACCTTC	CASSQDGSGTRAGYTF
.	.	TRBV5-1	TRBJ1-1	14	TGCGCCAGCAGTTCCGGGACATCGAACACTGAAGCTTTCTTT	CASSSGTSNTEAFF
.	.	TRBV7-2	TRBJ2-7	16	TGTGCCAGCAGCTTAGCGTACAGACCGTTCTCCTACGAGCAGTACTTC	CASSLAYRPFSYEQYF
.	medium-sized	TRBV6-5	TRBJ2-7	15	TGTGCCAGCAGAGCCGGGACACTGAAGGTTAGCGAGCAGTACTTC	CASRAGTLKVSEQYF
.	.	TRBV4-3	TRBJ2-2	18	TGCGCCAGCAGCCAAGATGGTTCGCGCAGGGCGAACACCGGGGAGCTGTTTTTT	CASSQDGSRRANTGELFF
.	.	TRBV12-3/TRBV12-4	TRBJ1-1	13	TGTGCCAGCAGTTTAGTTGAGAACACTGAAGCTTTCTTT	CASSLVENTEAFF
.	.	TRBV19	TRBJ2-3	11	TGTGCCAGCGAGCAGGGAGATACGCAGTATTTT	CASEQGDTQYF
.	.	TRBV7-2	TRBJ1-1	13	TGTGCCAGCAGCTTAGAGAGGGGGGCTGAAGCTTTCTTT	CASSLERGAEAFF
.	once	TRBV7-7	TRBJ1-3	16	TGTGCTTCTAGGACAGCCCCTCGTCCGTCTGGAAACACCATATATTTT	CASRTAPRPSGNTIYF
TRBD1	once	TRBV19	TRBJ1-2	13	TGTGCCAGTAGTATCACACAGGGGAATGGCTACACCTTC	CASSITQGNGYTF
TRBD1	.	TRBV11-3	TRBJ2-4	14	TGTGCCAGCAGCTCTAGACAGGGCGAGGACATTCAGTACTTC	CASSSRQGEDIQYF
.	.	TRBV25-1	TRBJ1-1	14	TGTGCCAGCAGTACGCAGGGTTGGAACACTGAAGCTTTCTTT	CASSTQGWNTEAFF
TRBD1	once	TRBV15	TRBJ1-2	13	TGTGCCACCAGCAGCCAGGGGGTCTATGGCTACACCTTC	CATSSQGVYGYTF
.	.	TRBV30	TRBJ2-7	14	TGTGCCTGGAGTCTGGGCAGAATTACCTACGAGCAGTACTTC	CAWSLGRITYEQYF
.	once	TRBV14	TRBJ1-1	14	TGTGCCAGCACCTGGTCGGCAGCGAACACTGAAGCTTTCTTT	CASTWSAANTEAFF
.	.	TRBV7-3	TRBJ2-1	15	TGTGCCAGCAGCTTAACGGGAGTCCGAGGGAATGAGCAGTTCTTC	CASSLTGVRGNEQFF
.	.	TRBV18	TRBJ2-7	15	TGTGCCAGCTCACAAAAGGACGGGAGCTCCTACGAGCAGTACTTC	CASSQKDGSSYEQYF
.	.	TRBV11-2	TRBJ1-4	17	TGTGCCAGCAGCTTAGCTGGACCGGGACAAGGAAATGAAAAACTGTTTTTT	CASSLAGPGQGNEKLFF
TRBD2	.	TRBV28	TRBJ2-1	14	TGTGCCAGCAGTTTAGCGGGAGGGTGGGATGAGCAGTTCTTC	CASSLAGGWDEQFF
.	.	TRBV30	TRBJ1-6	14	TGTGCCTGGAGATCCCCTTTGGGGCTCGCACCCCTCCACTTT	CAWRSPLGLAPLHF
TRBD2	.	TRBV7-8	TRBJ2-1	17	TGTGCCAGCAGCTTGGAAAGACTAGCGGTTTCCTACAATGAGCAGTTCTTC	CASSLERLAVSYNEQFF
.	.	TRBV20-1	TRBJ2-7	10	TGCAGTGCCAATAGGGGGGAGCAGTACTTC	CSANRGEQYF
.	.	TRBV19	TRBJ2-1	15	TGTGCCAGTAGCCCGTCTGGACGCGCCTACAATGAGCAGTTCTTC	CASSPSGRAYNEQFF
.	few	TRBV11-2	TRBJ1-2	14	TGTGCCAGCAGCTCTACCGGGACGGGCTATGGCTACACCTTC	CASSSTGTGYGYTF
.	.	TRBV7-9	TRBJ2-3	13	TGTGCCAGCAGCTTAGCGGCTTCAGGGTCGCAGTATTTT	CASSLAASGSQYF
TRBD1	.	TRBV7-3	TRBJ2-1	18	TGTGCCAGCAGCTCGGGACAGGGGAGGCTAGCGGACTACAATGAGCAGTTCTTC	CASSSGQGRLADYNEQFF
.	.	TRBV6-5	TRBJ1-1	15	TGTGCCAGCAGCCCCCGCTACAGGGAGAACACTGAAGCTTTCTTT	CASSPRYRENTEAFF
.	.	TRBV9	TRBJ2-1	10	TGTGCCAGCGGGGTCAATGAGCAGTTCTTC	CASGVNEQFF
.	.	TRBV30	TRBJ1-1	14	TGTGCCTGGAGTGTACTTCAGGGGAACACTGAAGCTTTCTTT	CAWSVLQGNTEAFF
.	.	TRBV19	TRBJ2-3	13	TGTGCCAGTAGCGGGTCGGGCACAGATACGCAGTATTTT	CASSGSGTDTQYF